This passage covers 30 T cell receptor beta chains from one sample sequenced in a study of T cell responses to AZD1222 COVID-19 vaccine. Clones were sequenced by immunoSEQ multiplex PCR, and TCRdb holds only the in-frame ones, with some missing. The sample has about 140,000 clones; roughly 93% are singletons. Source: peripheral blood, taken after recovery from COVID-19. The receptor source for this set is an adult who had recovered from COVID-19.

The rearrangement joins TRBV9 to TRBJ2-7; the match to TRBD2 covers 7 bases. Trimming cost V 4 bases and J 3 bases; bases outside gene matches: 10. The CDR3 covers 15 residues. CDR1 and CDR2 from the germline V gene are SGDLS and YYNGEE. DNA of the CDR3: TGTGCCAGCAGCTCCGGGCCTAGCGGAATCTACGAGCAGTACTTC. The encoded protein is CASSSGPSGIYEQYF.

The chain combines TRBV7-9 with TRBJ1-3; 8 bases agree with TRBD1. V lost 3 bases, J lost 3 bases, and 1 base stayed unmatched. The CDR3 length is 14 residues. Germline V gene data show CDR1 as SEHNR and CDR2 as FQNEAQ (reference sequence). CDR3 amino acids: CASSFGQGGNTIYF. The CDR3 nucleotides read TGTGCCAGCAGCTTCGGACAGGGTGGAAACACCATATATTTT. The variable domain in full, with the rest retrieved from reference TRBV7-9 and TRBJ1-3, is DTGVSQNPRHKITKRGQNVTFRCDPISEHNRLYWYRQTLGQGPEFLTYFQNEAQLEKSRLLSDRFSAERPKGSFSTLEIQRTEQGDSAMYLCASSFGQGGNTIYFGEGSWLTVV.

The chain is built from TRBV9 and TRBJ1-2, with TRBD1 as a possible D gene (5 bases). V was clipped by 2 bases and J by 6 bases, with 17 bases between them. In germline, CDR1 is SGDLS, CDR2 YYNGEE. This CDR3 is 15 amino acids long. CDR3 nucleotides: TGTGCCAGCAGCGTCTCGGGGATAAGGGACCATGGCTACACCTTC. It specifies CASSVSGIRDHGYTF.

The chain is built from TRBV11-2 and TRBJ2-7; D not certain. CDR1 and CDR2 from the germline V gene are SGHAT and FQNNGV. The V gene lost 1 base and the J gene lost 4 bases, with 11 bases spanning the gap. The CDR3 covers 14 residues. In DNA form, the CDR3 reads TGTGCCAGCAGCTTAGTTCTTGTCAGTTACGAGCAGTACTTC. Residues: CASSLVLVSYEQYF.

The chain uses TRBV28 and TRBJ2-1; no reliable D call. Per the germline V gene, CDR1 is MDHEN and CDR2 is SYDVKM. Trimming pared 2 bases from V and 7 bases from J, leaving 18 bases between. The CDR3 sequence is 16 residues long. In DNA form, the CDR3 reads TGTGCCAGCAGTTTAAGCGACATTGGGTTGGGGAATGAGCAGTTCTTC. It codes for CASSLSDIGLGNEQFF.

This sequence joins TRBV12-5 and TRBJ2-1; 12 nucleotides align to TRBD1. Germline assignment: CDR1 LGHNT and CDR2 FRNRAP. This CDR3 contains 20 residues. V shed 6 bases and J 0 bases; nucleotides not matched to a gene: 15. For the CDR3, the DNA is TGTGCTAGTGGGCTAACCTACGGGACAGGGGGCCTTAGCTCCTACAATGAGCAGTTCTTC. As protein: CASGLTYGTGGLSSYNEQFF.

The chain uses TRBV28 and TRBJ1-1, with D maybe TRBD1 (5 bases). CDR3 size: 16 residues. V gave up 4 bases and J gave up 1 base, with 16 bases separating them. CDR1 is MDHEN and CDR2 is SYDVKM in the germline V gene. CDR3 DNA sequence: TGTGCCAGCAGTTACCGACCCACAGGAAAGAACACTGAAGCTTTCTTT. Its protein product is CASSYRPTGKNTEAFF.

V gene TRBV2 combines with J gene TRBJ2-4; the D is unclear. The CDR3 length is 15 residues. The V and J ends lost 5 bases and 3 bases respectively, with 14 bases between them. The V gene's germline CDR1 is SNHLY and CDR2 FYNNEI. CDR3 sequence reads: CASSSDGLVKNIQYF. The CDR3 DNA follows: TGTGCCAGCAGTTCCGATGGTCTGGTCAAAAACATTCAGTACTTC.

The gene calls are TRBV30 and TRBJ1-3, with D possibly matching TRBD1 (5 bases). Germline lookup yields CDR1 GTSNPN and CDR2 SVGIG (reference sequence). The V gene lost 5 bases and the J gene lost 2 bases, with 13 bases spanning the gap. The CDR3 spans 14 residues. CDR3 amino acids: CAWEVGQPGNTIYF. The CDR3 DNA is TGTGCCTGGGAGGTGGGGCAGCCTGGAAACACCATATATTTT.

The genes are TRBV6-1 and TRBJ2-7; 8 positions match TRBD1. Germline trimming cut 2 bases from V and 3 bases from J; bases unmatched to any gene: 3. The CDR3 covers 14 residues. The V gene's germline CDR1 is MNHNS and CDR2 SASEGT. CDR3 region: CASSEQGASYEQYF. Here the CDR3 DNA reads TGTGCCAGCAGTGAACAGGGGGCTAGCTACGAGCAGTACTTC.

This sequence joins TRBV27 and TRBJ1-1; 7 bases line up with TRBD1. This CDR3 comprises 13 residues. J was trimmed by 7 bases and V by 2 bases; bases with no gene match: 4. Germline V gene lookup returns CDR1 MNHEY and CDR2 SMNVEV (reference sequence). CDR3 sequence: CASSLLGGDEAFF. CDR3 in DNA: TGTGCCAGCAGTTTACTAGGGGGCGATGAAGCTTTCTTT.

This chain links TRBV6-5 with TRBJ2-3; D gene unclear. V was shortened by 9 bases and J by 0 bases, with 7 bases between the two germline ends. In germline, CDR1 is MNHEY, CDR2 SVGAGI. This CDR3 has 12 residues. CDR3 amino acids: CASGGSTDTQYF. The CDR3, as DNA: TGTGCCAGTGGCGGCAGCACAGATACGCAGTATTTT.

The chain is built from TRBV27 and TRBJ2-1; D is perhaps TRBD2 (5 bases). V gave up 3 bases and J gave up 3 bases, with 9 bases separating them. The V gene's germline CDR1 is MNHEY and CDR2 SMNVEV (reference sequence). There are 14 residues in the CDR3. CDR3 nucleotides: TGTGCCAGCAGTTTTGAGGGATTCTACAATGAGCAGTTCTTC. Its protein is CASSFEGFYNEQFF.

The chain has TRBV4-1 and TRBJ1-5; D not resolved. V was shortened by 3 bases and J by 5 bases, with 14 bases between the two germline ends. Germline-derived CDR1 and CDR2 are MGHRA and YSYEKL. The length of the CDR3 is 15 residues. The CDR3 region has the DNA TGCGCCAGCAGCCAGACCCCGACGGTGGATCAGCCCCAGCATTTT. Translation gives CASSQTPTVDQPQHF.

The genes are TRBV27 and TRBJ2-7; D possibly corresponds to TRBD1 (5 bases). The CDR3 loop spans 14 amino acids. With 2 bases removed from V and 3 bases from J, the gap between germline ends came to 11 bases. Germline values: CDR1 MNHEY, CDR2 SMNVEV (reference sequence). The CDR3 region is CASSLTGHYYEQYF. The CDR3 DNA is TGTGCCAGCAGTTTAACTGGACACTACTACGAGCAGTACTTC.

This rearrangement joins TRBV14 to TRBJ1-1, with D perhaps matching TRBD1 (6 bases). Germline V gene data show CDR1 as SGHDN and CDR2 as FVKESK. Trimming removed 1 base at V and 5 bases at J, with 23 bases between. This CDR3 has 18 residues. The CDR3 spells CASSQVKGTRNRKTEAFF. In nucleotides, the CDR3 is TGTGCCAGCAGCCAAGTTAAAGGGACAAGGAACAGGAAGACTGAAGCTTTCTTT.

The genes are TRBV7-9 and TRBJ2-7, with a possible D match to TRBD1 (6 bases). Germline V gene lookup returns CDR1 SEHNR and CDR2 FQNEAQ (reference sequence). V lost 5 bases and J 2 bases, leaving 22 bases between the germline ends. The CDR3 has 17 amino acids. The CDR3 loop reads CASSKARHGTLTYEQYF. CDR3 nucleotides: TGTGCCAGCAGCAAAGCGCGTCACGGGACACTAACCTACGAGCAGTACTTC. The full variable domain, rest sourced from reference TRBV7-9 and TRBJ2-7, is DTGVSQNPRHKITKRGQNVTFRCDPISEHNRLYWYRQTLGQGPEFLTYFQNEAQLEKSRLLSDRFSAERPKGSFSTLEIQRTEQGDSAMYLCASSKARHGTLTYEQYFGPGTRLTVT.

The chain joins TRBV6-6 to TRBJ2-3, with 7 positions matching TRBD2. CDR1 and CDR2 (germline): MNHNY, SVGAGI (reference sequence). Losses at the gene ends were 5 bases for V and 2 bases for J; bases not matched to a gene: 10. The CDR3 has 16 residues. The CDR3 nucleotides read TGTGCCAGCAGTCGATGGCCTAGCGGACTCACAGATACGCAGTATTTT. It is translated as CASSRWPSGLTDTQYF.

This chain uses TRBV5-1 with TRBJ1-5; tentative D call: TRBD1 (5 bases). Trimming took 5 bases from V and 7 from J, leaving 13 bases between them. The CDR3 spans 13 residues. The germline V gene has CDR1 SGHRS and CDR2 YFSETQ. CDR3 bases: TGCGCCAGCAGACGGGACCTGGGGCAGCCCCAGCATTTT. It codes for CASRRDLGQPQHF.

The chain recombines TRBV15 with TRBJ2-5; D remains ambiguous. This CDR3 comprises 16 residues. From germline, CDR1 is LNHNV and CDR2 YYDKDF (reference sequence). The V and J ends lost 0 bases and 5 bases respectively, with 16 bases between them. This CDR3 is CATSRERKSRFETQYF. For the CDR3, the DNA is TGTGCCACCAGCAGAGAAAGAAAGAGCCGATTTGAGACCCAGTACTTC.

The chain recombines TRBV7-9 with TRBJ2-2, with 8 bases identical to TRBD1. V was clipped by 8 bases and J by 0 bases; unmatched bases: 8. CDR3 length: 16 amino acids. Per germline, CDR1 SEHNR and CDR2 FQNEAQ (reference sequence). The CDR3 bases are TGTGCCAGCTTCCCCGGACAGGGTCCGAACACCGGGGAGCTGTTTTTT. Translated: CASFPGQGPNTGELFF.

The gene calls are TRBV19 and TRBJ1-2; TRBD1 is a possible D gene (6 bases). The V end lost 4 bases, the J end lost 2 bases, and 11 bases lay between the germline ends. Germline loops: CDR1 LNHDA, CDR2 SQIVND (reference sequence). This CDR3 is built from 14 residues. The chain's CDR3 is CASSSSDRNYGYTF. CDR3 nucleotides: TGTGCCAGTAGTAGCTCGGACAGAAACTATGGCTACACCTTC. The whole variable domain, filled in from reference TRBV19 and TRBJ1-2, reads DGGITQSPKYLFRKEGQNVTLSCEQNLNHDAMYWYRQDPGQGLRLIYYSQIVNDFQKGDIAEGYSVSREKKESFPLTVTSAQKNPTAFYLCASSSSDRNYGYTFGSGTRLTVV.

CDR3: CASSPPGARSNYGYTF. The CDR3 nucleotides read TGTGCCAGCAGCCCACCGGGGGCGCGATCAAACTATGGCTACACCTTC. V and J are TRBV7-9 and TRBJ1-2, with D perhaps TRBD1 (6 bases). The CDR3 loop spans 16 amino acids. Between the trimmed V and J ends, which lost 5 bases and 2 bases, there was a span of 18 bases. Germline V gene data show CDR1 as SEHNR and CDR2 as FQNEAQ (reference sequence).

V gene TRBV27 combines with J gene TRBJ2-7; D gene uncertain. With 0 bases removed from V and 3 bases from J, the gap between germline ends came to 6 bases. The CDR3 is made up of 13 amino acids. The germline gives CDR1 MNHEY, CDR2 SMNVEV (reference sequence). CDR3 nucleotide sequence: TGTGCCAGCAGTTTATCGATTGACTACGAGCAGTACTTC. Translating gives CASSLSIDYEQYF.

The chain combines TRBV7-3 with TRBJ2-7; the match to TRBD2 covers 12 bases. The CDR3 totals 16 residues. The germline CDR1 and CDR2 sequences are SGHTA and FQGTGA. Germline trimming cut 3 bases from V and 6 bases from J; bases unmatched to any gene: 9. In DNA, the CDR3 is TGTGCCAGCAGCTTGAATCTAGCGGGAGGGCCGGGCGAGCAGTACTTC. As protein: CASSLNLAGGPGEQYF.

The CDR3 protein is CASSLGGTRGEQFF. Here the CDR3 DNA reads TGTGCCAGCAGTTTAGGGGGGACTCGCGGTGAGCAGTTCTTC. The chain is built from TRBV27 and TRBJ2-1; maybe TRBD2 (6 bases). Germline assignment: CDR1 MNHEY and CDR2 SMNVEV (reference sequence). The CDR3 spans 14 residues. V was pared by 2 bases and J by 9 bases, with 14 bases between.

V and J are TRBV5-1 and TRBJ1-2; 12 bases agree with TRBD1. The ends lost 4 bases at V and 6 bases at J; junction bases unmatched: 4. This CDR3 contains 14 residues. In germline, CDR1 is SGHRS, CDR2 YFSETQ. The CDR3 sequence: CASSGTGGGDGYTF. The CDR3 nucleotides are TGCGCCAGCAGCGGGACAGGGGGCGGCGATGGCTACACCTTC.

The rearrangement joins TRBV7-9 to TRBJ1-2, with a weak D call TRBD1 (5 bases). Per germline, CDR1 SEHNR and CDR2 FQNEAQ (reference sequence). The length of the CDR3 is 13 residues. V lost 7 bases, J lost 0 bases, and 9 bases lay in between. CDR3 DNA sequence: TGTGCCAGCACCAGGGACCCTAACTATGGCTACACCTTC. Protein sequence: CASTRDPNYGYTF.

This chain uses TRBV7-9 with TRBJ2-2, with TRBD1 identical over 7 bases. V dropped 7 bases and J dropped 4; count of bases not matched to a gene: 33. CDR3 length: 23 amino acids. CDR1 SEHNR and CDR2 FQNEAQ come from the germline V gene (reference sequence). The CDR3 is CASTDSMAGTVNRGIVGTGELFF. The CDR3 nucleotides are TGTGCCAGCACCGACTCCATGGCAGGCACGGTTAACAGGGGAATTGTTGGCACCGGGGAGCTGTTTTTT.

The genes are TRBV29-1 and TRBJ2-3, with 7 nucleotides matching TRBD2. J was trimmed by 2 bases and V by 4 bases; bases with no gene match: 3. The CDR3 contains 13 residues. The germline V gene has CDR1 SQVTM and CDR2 ANQGSEA. The CDR3 protein is CSVGLATTDTQYF. The CDR3 coding sequence is TGCAGCGTTGGACTAGCTACCACAGATACGCAGTATTTT.